This paragraph covers one T cell receptor (beta chain) sequence. The antigen this receptor binds is unknown. The sample holds no much larger clone one base away, and base qualities are not on file. TCRbeta CDR3 regions were amplified from genomic DNA using the immunoSEQ Assay, a bias-controlled multiplex PCR. Processing in the source paper ran as follows. Nucleated cell counts per sample were estimated from amplification of reference gene primers within the assay. Sequence reads were collapsed and filtered to measure the absolute abundance of every unique TCRbeta CDR3 rearrangement. For each sample, productive Simpson clonality was calculated by taking the square root of Simpson's diversity index across productive rearrangements. As stored in TCRdb, this immuneACCESS dataset retains in-frame rearrangements with V and J assigned. A fraction of the clones does not appear; measured against another copy, unresolved V genes explain less than half of the discrepancy, and the remainder lacks a known reason. V, J and clone size are taken as reported in that table, and D and trimming were inferred from the DNA itself. This sample gives 120,000 to 150,000 clones in total; 84% of them show up just once. The ten largest clones capture around 7.8% of the sample.

This specimen comes from a study of blood T cell repertoires in COVID-19 (dated by TCRdb to about 2020). Turning to the overall study: Samples covering the acute and convalescent phases of COVID-19 were provided by collaborators in the United States, Italy and Spain. The prospective study material was composed of cDNA or gDNA derived from T cells, B-cell-depleted T cells, or PBMCs. The dataset comprised deeply sampled blood TCRbeta repertoires from subjects exposed to, actively infected with, or recovered from COVID-19. The repertoires were made available in a free public database intended to serve as a resource for research on the immune response to SARS-CoV-2. The samples were drawn from two sources: the first 160 participants of the ongoing ImmuneRACE study, and 950 to 1,500 subjects contributed by 6 global collaborators. A de-identified subject ID, COVID-19 status, age in years and sex were almost always included in the sample metadata. Where HLA class I and class II types were available, the types were taken from metadata supplied by the sample provider, not from assay-based typing. Points the paper makes about the study in general: How much clinical and demographic metadata was included differed by source and by participant, and the metadata was provided uncurated.

Reading the germline V gene gives CDR1 KGHSH and CDR2 LQKENI. V was cut back by 3 bases and J by 2 bases, leaving a gap of 15 bases between them. The CDR3 contains 16 residues, cysteine and phenylalanine counted. Only the CDR3 DNA is retained, 48 bases long and in frame from the first base. The collaborating institutions used their own protocols to collect whole blood in K2EDTA tubes. Collaborator samples were shipped for TCRbeta analysis as frozen whole blood, isolated PBMCs, or DNA extracted from either sample type. The V and J genes are TRBV18 and TRBJ2-3; the D segment could be TRBD2, given 5 matching bases. Sequenced sample: peripheral blood. This receptor was identified in a human donor in a cohort sampled during active COVID-19. The DNA reads as follows: TGTGCCAGCTCACCCCTCTGGGGAGCGGACACAGATACGCAGTATTTT. This yields the protein CASSPLWGADTDTQYF.